These 20 T cell receptor beta chains came from one sample sequenced in a study of glioma-infiltrating T cells. Amplification of TCR alpha and beta CDR3 regions from RNA used iRepertoire nested multiplex PCR. MiXCR, applied by TCRdb to the multiplex PCR reads, yields one record per CDR3 protein. The profile shows about 200,000 distinct CDR3 sequences, more than 25% of them singletons. The sample comprised glioma tissue, nonneoplastic brain tissue, or PBMCs (not recorded which). Receptors were obtained from a human donor with low-grade glioma or glioblastoma, undergoing nonglioma brain surgery, or in good health (not recorded which).

DNA for the CDR3: TGTGCCAGCTCCGGAGGGCGGGAAGGAGGGATGGGGGAGCAGTTCTTC. It encodes CASSGGREGGMGEQFF. The chain employs TRBV6-2 or TRBV6-3 and TRBJ2-1; the D gene is possibly TRBD2 (6 bases). The CDR3 covers 16 residues. Per germline, CDR1 MNHEY and CDR2 SVGEGT. The ends were cut back, 8 bases at V and 10 bases at J, with 27 bases in the middle.

This clonotype was observed at least ten times. The chain combines TRBV28 with TRBJ1-5; D remains ambiguous. This CDR3 has 10 amino acids. Germline loops: CDR1 MDHEN, CDR2 SYDVKM. V shed 10 bases and J shed 11 bases, with 12 bases lying between them. CDR3: CATGEWAQHF. CDR3 bases: TGTGCCACCGGGGAATGGGCCCAGCATTTT. The variable domain in full, with the rest retrieved from reference TRBV28 and TRBJ1-5, is DVKVTQSSRYLVKRTGEKVFLECVQDMDHENMFWYRQDPGLGLRLIYFSYDVKMKEKGDIPEGYSVSREKKERFSLILESASTNQTSMYLCATGEWAQHFGDGTRLSIL.

There are many counts of this clonotype. The chain combines TRBV20-1 with TRBJ1-6, with 9 bases fitting TRBD1. The CDR3 covers 16 residues. Germline V gene lookup returns CDR1 DFQATT and CDR2 SNEGSKA (reference sequence). V shed 0 bases, J shed 6 bases, and the junction held 6 bases outside the gene matches. CDR3 region: CSARDIPGQGNSPLHF. CDR3 DNA sequence: TGCAGTGCTAGAGATATACCGGGACAGGGTAATTCACCCCTCCACTTT.

This clonotype was counted many times. The chain is built from TRBV20-1 and TRBJ2-3, with D perhaps matching TRBD2 (5 bases). The CDR3 covers 12 residues. V was pared by 3 bases and J by 3 bases, with 7 bases between. Germline CDR1 is DFQATT and CDR2 is SNEGSKA (reference sequence). CDR3: CSARGRTDTQYF. CDR3 nucleotide sequence: TGCAGTGCTAGGGGGAGAACAGATACGCAGTATTTT.

This clonotype was observed many times. This chain links TRBV6-2 or TRBV6-3 with TRBJ2-7, with 10 bases that match TRBD2. Trimming removed 4 bases from V and 2 bases from J; junction bases left unmatched: 8. Germline CDR1 reads MNHEY; CDR2 reads SVGEGT. This CDR3 has 16 amino acids. The CDR3 spells CASSFSASGSTYEQYF. The CDR3 DNA follows: TGTGCCAGCAGTTTCTCCGCTAGCGGGAGTACCTACGAGCAGTACTTC.

This clonotype appeared once. Possible read error: a much larger clone is one base away. The chain joins TRBV7-2 to TRBJ2-7; the match to TRBD2 covers 7 bases. CDR3 size: 15 residues. The V gene's germline CDR1 is SGHTA and CDR2 FQGNSA. Here the CDR3 DNA reads TGTGCCGGCAGCTTAGTAAGCGGGGCGAGTGACGAGCAGTACTTC. It codes for CAGSLVSGASDEQYF. The full variable domain, rest sourced from reference TRBV7-2 and TRBJ2-7, is GAGVSQSPSNKVTEKGKDVELRCDPISGHTALYWYRQSLGQGLEFLIYFQGNSAPDKSGLPSDRFSAERTGGSVSTLTIQRTQQEDSAVYLCAGSLVSGASDEQYFGPGTRLTVT.

This clonotype occurred a few times. The chain carries TRBV6-2 or TRBV6-3 and TRBJ2-6; TRBD2 aligns across 7 bases. Germline V gene data show CDR1 as MNHEY and CDR2 as SVGEGT. Trimming cost V 11 bases and J 0 bases; bases outside gene matches: 4. The CDR3 extends over 14 amino acids. The CDR3 DNA reads as TGTGCCTCCCGCGGGGGCTCTGGGGCCAACGTCCTGACTTTC. Translating gives CASRGGSGANVLTF.

The chain links TRBV5-4 to TRBJ2-3; 7 bases fit TRBD1. CDR3 size: 16 residues. Per the germline V gene, CDR1 is SGHNT and CDR2 is YYREEE (reference sequence). V lost 0 bases, J lost 1 base, and 5 bases stayed unmatched. CDR3 DNA sequence: TGTGCCAGCAGCTTGGCCCGTGGACAGGGCACAGATACGCAGTATTTT. This encodes CASSLARGQGTDTQYF.

A word on this clonotype: This may stem from a read error, because a much larger clone lies one nucleotide away. This chain joins TRBV7-2 and TRBJ1-6; a possible D gene is TRBD1 (5 bases). Germline loops: CDR1 SGHTA, CDR2 FQGNSA. V dropped 1 base and J dropped 10 bases, with 14 bases sitting between them. The length of the CDR3 is 15 residues. The CDR3 region has the DNA TGTGCCAGCAGCTTAGTTTGGGGCCCGGAATCACCCCTCCACTTT. Its translation: CASSLVWGPESPLHF.

In its sample, this clonotype was seen many times. The genes are TRBV28 and TRBJ2-5; no firm D call. The CDR3 is made up of 13 amino acids. The V end lost 7 bases, the J end lost 2 bases, and 11 bases lay between the germline ends. CDR1 and CDR2 (germline): MDHEN, SYDVKM. The CDR3 protein is CASIAIRQETQYF. CDR3 in DNA: TGTGCCAGCATCGCGATTCGGCAAGAGACCCAGTACTTC.

This clonotype was counted ten times or more. This chain links TRBV20-1 with TRBJ1-5, with D possibly TRBD1 on 5 matching bases. The V gene's germline CDR1 is DFQATT and CDR2 SNEGSKA (reference sequence). V shed 1 base and J shed 4 bases, with 14 bases lying between them. The CDR3 runs 15 residues. CDR3 sequence reads: CSARVSGRGNQPQHF. The CDR3 DNA reads as TGCAGTGCTAGAGTATCAGGGAGAGGTAATCAGCCCCAGCATTTT.

This clonotype was observed at least ten times. The rearrangement joins TRBV6-1 to TRBJ2-5; D remains unclear. The CDR3 spans 12 residues. The germline gives CDR1 MNHNS, CDR2 SASEGT. The V gene lost 5 bases and the J gene lost 5 bases, with 9 bases spanning the gap. CDR3 loop: CASSLAWETQYF. In DNA form, the CDR3 reads TGTGCCAGCAGTTTAGCCTGGGAGACCCAGTACTTC.

This clonotype was picked up many times. The V gene is TRBV20-1, the J gene TRBJ1-2, with TRBD1 matching over 12 bases. V was clipped by 6 bases and J by 8 bases; unmatched bases: 16. Germline V gene lookup returns CDR1 DFQATT and CDR2 SNEGSKA (reference sequence). This CDR3 is built from 16 residues. DNA for the CDR3: TGCAGTGCCGGGACCTACTCCGGGACAGGGGGCACCGGCTACACCTTC. Translation gives CSAGTYSGTGGTGYTF.

The chain employs TRBV2 and TRBJ2-3; 8 bases are a match to TRBD1. The CDR3 has 15 amino acids. In germline, CDR1 is SNHLY, CDR2 FYNNEI. V shed 5 bases and J 5 bases; nucleotides not matched to a gene: 9. CDR3 protein: CASSSIGGTGDTQYF. The CDR3 DNA reads TGTGCCAGCAGTAGTATAGGAGGGACAGGAGATACGCAGTATTTT.

This clonotype was counted many times. The chain employs TRBV29-1 and TRBJ2-7; 11 nucleotides match TRBD2. The V gene end was trimmed by 1 base and the J gene end by 4 bases; junction bases not matched to a gene: 3. Per the germline V gene, CDR1 is SQVTM and CDR2 is ANQGSEA. The CDR3 has 14 residues. The CDR3 reads CSVEGSSGRYEQYF. The CDR3 DNA follows: TGCAGCGTTGAAGGGTCTAGCGGGAGGTACGAGCAGTACTTC.

This clonotype was seen many times. The gene calls are TRBV7-2 and TRBJ2-7; 9 bases match TRBD2. V lost 5 bases and J lost 7; bases outside the gene matches: 9. In germline, CDR1 is SGHTA, CDR2 FQGNSA. The CDR3 sequence is 14 residues long. The CDR3 DNA reads as TGTGCCAGCAGCGTTTCGGCGGGAGGGGATGAGCAGTACTTC. Amino acids: CASSVSAGGDEQYF.

Many counts were recorded for this clonotype. The chain employs TRBV6-2 or TRBV6-3 and TRBJ2-2; tentatively, D is TRBD1 or TRBD2 (5 bases each). Germline CDR1 and CDR2: MNHEY and SVGEGT. CDR3 length: 14 residues. Deletions cut 7 bases from V and 5 bases from J, with 14 bases between. The CDR3 nucleotides are TGTGCCAGCACTCTGTCTGGGGGAACCGGGGAGCTGTTTTTT. This encodes CASTLSGGTGELFF.

This clonotype was observed at least ten times. The V gene is TRBV6-8, the J gene TRBJ2-5; no firm D call. The CDR3 totals 13 residues. Trimming stripped 5 bases from V and 1 base from J, with 8 bases between. Per germline, CDR1 MNHGY and CDR2 SAAAGT. The CDR3 sequence is CASSTPAQETQYF. The CDR3 nucleotides are TGTGCCAGCAGTACTCCTGCCCAAGAGACCCAGTACTTC.

The chain combines TRBV30 with TRBJ1-2; D is possibly TRBD1 (5 bases). The germline gives CDR1 GTSNPN, CDR2 SVGIG (reference sequence). The CDR3 is made up of 13 amino acids. V lost 0 bases and J lost 3, with 8 bases in between. The CDR3 spells CAWSVDSDYGYTF. The CDR3 nucleotides read TGTGCCTGGAGTGTAGACAGCGACTATGGCTACACCTTC.

In this sample, this clonotype turned up many times. This chain joins TRBV6-1 and TRBJ2-7; the D gene could be TRBD1 or TRBD2 (6 bases each). CDR1 and CDR2 (germline): MNHNS, SASEGT. V lost 7 bases and J 5 bases, leaving 18 bases between the germline ends. This CDR3 comprises 14 residues. The CDR3 DNA is TGTGCCAGCATGGGGAGGCAGGGGTCCCACGAGCAGTACTTC. Translation: CASMGRQGSHEQYF.